The sequence of this T cell receptor (beta chain) was determined in a study of T cell changes during pregnancy in multiple sclerosis. The germline V gene has CDR1 GTSNPN and CDR2 SVGIG (reference sequence). The CDR3 spans 13 residues. With 5 bases removed from V and 4 bases from J, the gap between germline ends came to 15 bases. This clone came up once. Sequencing used immunoSEQ multiplex PCR; TCRdb keeps in-frame clones, though not all of them. The sample records around 56,000 clones, approximately 90% being singletons. Material: peripheral blood, obtained after pregnancy. The rearrangement links TRBV30 to TRBJ2-7; the D gene is possibly TRBD2 (6 bases). This TCR was sampled from a female donor with multiple sclerosis, enrolled in a pregnancy study. The CDR3 protein is CAWAPLRGYEQYF. CDR3 nucleotides: TGTGCCTGGGCTCCTCTCCGGGGGTACGAGCAGTACTTC.